This T cell receptor beta chain was sequenced in a study of radiation and T cells in renal cell carcinoma. At the level of the study: Nephrectomy followed 15 Gy stereotactic body radiation by 4 weeks.

Points from the study as a whole: Top tumor clonotypes rose in blood 2 weeks post-radiation, then contracted. Pretreatment tumor biopsies were lacking, so baseline clonotypes are unknown.

Indicated time point: baseline pretreatment blood. Treatment meaning: 15 Gy SBRT to primary tumor, nephrectomy 4 weeks later. This renal cell carcinoma was of the clear cell type. As to this clone: Its specificity is not known.

Method: immunoSEQ multiplex PCR; TCRdb's copy keeps in-frame clones and lacks some. The sample comprises roughly 100,000 clones, 82% of which are singletons, and almost 6.5% rests with the top ten. The receptor's source is a man between 60 and 75 years old with renal cell carcinoma. This material consisted of blood, taken from a patient whose treatment included radiotherapy and nephrectomy.

CDR3 in amino acids: CASSYRGRNTEAFF. The CDR3 coding sequence is TGTGCCAGCAGTTACAGGGGAAGGAACACTGAAGCTTTCTTT. The chain has TRBV6-5 and TRBJ1-1; D may be TRBD1 (5 bases). The CDR3 covers 14 residues. Germline V gene sequence: CDR1 MNHEY, CDR2 SVGAGI. V lost 2 bases and J lost 1, with 8 bases in between.